This passage covers 30 T cell receptor beta chains from one sample sequenced in a study of blood T cell repertoires in COVID-19 (dated by TCRdb to between 2020 and 2021). Library prep was done by the immunoSEQ multiplex PCR assay. Here the immuneACCESS table is served through TCRdb, limited to in-frame sequences with V and J called. Missing clones are a known gap in these copies; in checked studies unresolved V genes cover under half, and the rest lacks a known reason. Here the sample has under 200,000 clones; 85% to 90% occur a single time. Roughly 0.95% of the sample is in the top ten clones. Sequencing input: peripheral blood. The origin of the receptors is a man younger than 35 with acute or convalescent COVID-19.

The rearrangement joins TRBV10-3 to TRBJ1-1, with 9 bases that match TRBD1. The CDR3 consists of 17 residues. Germline V gene sequence: CDR1 ENHRY, CDR2 SYGVKD. Unmatched junction bases numbered 10, after V lost 0 bases and J lost 5 bases. The CDR3: CAISESLLTGGGTEAFF. CDR3 coding DNA: TGTGCCATCAGTGAGTCCCTCCTGACAGGGGGGGGAACTGAAGCTTTCTTT.

J is TRBJ1-6 and V is TRBV5-1, with TRBD1 matching 8 bases. This CDR3 has 15 amino acids. V lost 4 bases and J lost 9; bases outside the gene matches: 9. CDR1 and CDR2 from the germline V gene are SGHRS and YFSETQ. In DNA, the CDR3 is TGCGCCAGCAGCGCTGGACAGGGTTCCGGTTCACCCCTCCACTTT. Translated, it gives CASSAGQGSGSPLHF.

The chain links TRBV10-3 to TRBJ1-4; 8 bases are shared with TRBD1. Unmatched junction bases numbered 3, after V lost 8 bases and J lost 7 bases. The CDR3 is made up of 12 amino acids. CDR1 and CDR2 (germline): ENHRY, SYGVKD. This CDR3 reads CAIGDRSEKLFF. CDR3 coding DNA: TGTGCCATCGGGGACAGGAGTGAAAAACTGTTTTTT.

The V call is TRBV18, the J call TRBJ1-4; 8 bases align to TRBD1. Trimming cost V 4 bases and J 3 bases; bases outside gene matches: 4. The germline V gene encodes CDR1 KGHSH and CDR2 LQKENI. This CDR3 spans 15 amino acids. In DNA form, the CDR3 reads TGTGCCAGCTCACTGTTACAGGGGGCTAATGAAAAACTGTTTTTT. Translated, it gives CASSLLQGANEKLFF.

J is TRBJ1-2 and V is TRBV19; the D is unclear. Germline V gene data show CDR1 as LNHDA and CDR2 as SQIVND (reference sequence). Trimming removed 3 bases from V and 7 bases from J, with 9 bases in between. CDR3 length equals 12 residues. The CDR3 sequence is CASSIHSGGYTF. The CDR3 DNA is TGTGCCAGTAGTATCCACAGTGGTGGCTACACCTTC.

The chain is built from TRBV7-9 and TRBJ1-2, with a tentative D call TRBD1 (5 bases). The ends were cut back, 4 bases at V and 1 base at J, with 13 bases in the middle. Germline CDR1 is SEHNR and CDR2 is FQNEAQ (reference sequence). This CDR3 contains 15 residues. This CDR3 is CASSSVGGFNYGYTF. DNA of the CDR3: TGTGCCAGCAGCTCGGTCGGGGGGTTTAACTATGGCTACACCTTC.

The chain couples TRBV2 to TRBJ1-1; D ambiguous. The CDR3 loop spans 13 amino acids. With 8 bases removed from V and 2 bases from J, the gap between germline ends came to 12 bases. Germline CDR1 is SNHLY and CDR2 is FYNNEI. CDR3 sequence (DNA): TGTGCCAGCCGTAGGGAGAAAAACACTGAAGCTTTCTTT. Its protein is CASRREKNTEAFF. Full variable domain (outside the CDR3, taken from reference TRBV2 and TRBJ1-1): EPEVTQTPSHQVTQMGQEVILRCVPISNHLYFYWYRQILGQKVEFLVSFYNNEISEKSEIFDDQFSVERPDGSNFTLKIRSTKLEDSAMYFCASRREKNTEAFFGQGTRLTVV.

The genes are TRBV7-9 and TRBJ2-3; 11 bases agree with TRBD2. The CDR3 covers 15 residues. Germline loops: CDR1 SEHNR, CDR2 FQNEAQ (reference sequence). The junction had 5 bases not matched to a gene; V was cut back by 5 bases and J by 4 bases. The CDR3 DNA follows: TGTGCCAGCAGCCTCATAGCGGGGGGGGCAGATACGCAGTATTTT. The encoded protein is CASSLIAGGADTQYF. The full variable domain, its missing parts supplied by reference TRBV7-9 and TRBJ2-3, is DTGVSQNPRHKITKRGQNVTFRCDPISEHNRLYWYRQTLGQGPEFLTYFQNEAQLEKSRLLSDRFSAERPKGSFSTLEIQRTEQGDSAMYLCASSLIAGGADTQYFGPGTRLTVL.

This clone has just a few counts. The CDR3 DNA reads TGTGCCAGCAGCCCTACAGGGGGCGCGGAGACTGAAGCTTTCTTT. Its protein product is CASSPTGGAETEAFF. The chain carries TRBV7-2 and TRBJ1-1; TRBD1 agrees at 9 bases. CDR1 is SGHTA and CDR2 is FQGNSA in the germline V gene. The CDR3 has 15 residues. The J segment lost 5 bases and the V segment lost 5 bases, leaving 9 bases of the junction unmatched.

V is TRBV6-5 and J is TRBJ2-3; 9 nucleotides agree with TRBD2. Germline assignment: CDR1 MNHEY and CDR2 SVGAGI. This CDR3 region has 14 residues. The J segment lost 2 bases and the V segment lost 7 bases, leaving 4 bases of the junction unmatched. CDR3 sequence reads: CASKLAGFTDTQYF. CDR3 sequence (DNA): TGTGCCAGCAAGCTAGCGGGGTTCACAGATACGCAGTATTTT.

The J gene is TRBJ2-3, the V gene TRBV11-2, with 9 bases identical to TRBD2. Per the germline V gene, CDR1 is SGHAT and CDR2 is FQNNGV. This CDR3 has 16 residues. Trimming at V came to 2 bases and at J to 4 bases, leaving 7 bases not matched to a gene. The CDR3 loop is CASSLLGGGASDTQYF. The CDR3 nucleotides are TGTGCCAGCAGCTTACTCGGCGGGGGGGCCTCAGATACGCAGTATTTT.

This chain uses TRBV2 with TRBJ2-5; D possibly corresponds to TRBD2 (7 bases). The CDR3 extends over 14 amino acids. V was shortened by 6 bases and J by 1 base, with 12 bases between the two germline ends. Germline V CDR1 and CDR2: SNHLY, FYNNEI. CDR3 nucleotide sequence: TGTGCCAGCAGGCCGCGGGGGCTCCAAGAGACCCAGTACTTC. As protein: CASRPRGLQETQYF.

This CDR3 is CATAASPVEQFF. The CDR3 DNA sequence: TGTGCCACCGCTGCGTCGCCTGTTGAGCAGTTCTTC. This rearrangement joins TRBV24-1 to TRBJ2-1; no firm D call. V lost 9 bases and J 9 bases, leaving 14 bases between the germline ends. Per the germline V gene, CDR1 is KGHDR and CDR2 is SFDVKD. The CDR3 covers 12 residues.

DNA of the CDR3: TGTGCTAGTGGCGTTGCACTCAATCAGCCCCAGCATTTT. Translating it yields CASGVALNQPQHF. The chain employs TRBV12-5 and TRBJ1-5; D gene unclear. Looked up from germline, CDR1 is LGHNT and CDR2 is FRNRAP. V lost 6 bases and J 3 bases, leaving 9 bases between the germline ends. This CDR3 is 13 amino acids long. The whole variable domain, remainder taken from reference TRBV12-5 and TRBJ1-5, is DARVTQTPRHKVTEMGQEVTMRCQPILGHNTVFWYRQTMMQGLELLAYFRNRAPLDDSGMPKDRFSAEMPDATLATLKIQPSEPRDSAVYFCASGVALNQPQHFGDGTRLSIL.

This chain joins TRBV7-9 and TRBJ1-2; D call uncertain. Germline CDR1 is SEHNR and CDR2 is FQNEAQ (reference sequence). The V gene lost 5 bases and the J gene lost 8 bases, with 15 bases spanning the gap. The CDR3 is made up of 13 amino acids. The CDR3 DNA follows: TGTGCCAGCAGCACTAAGAACTTCGAGGGCTACACCTTC. This sequence encodes CASSTKNFEGYTF. Looking up the rest from reference TRBV7-9 and TRBJ1-2 gives the full variable domain: DTGVSQNPRHKITKRGQNVTFRCDPISEHNRLYWYRQTLGQGPEFLTYFQNEAQLEKSRLLSDRFSAERPKGSFSTLEIQRTEQGDSAMYLCASSTKNFEGYTFGSGTRLTVV.

The V gene is TRBV6-1, the J gene TRBJ1-1, with 7 bases matching TRBD1. In germline, CDR1 is MNHNS, CDR2 SASEGT. V trimming: 0 bases; J trimming: 3 bases; junction bases outside the gene matches: 4. The CDR3 runs to 15 residues. For the CDR3, the DNA is TGTGCCAGCAGTGAAGCGCAGGGACAGTACACTGAAGCTTTCTTT. This codes for CASSEAQGQYTEAFF.

The count of this clone is one. Other DNA sequences in this specimen translate into the identical CDR3. The CDR3 sequence is CASSLGQGGETQYF. CDR3 in DNA: TGCGCCAGCAGCCTGGGACAGGGAGGAGAGACCCAGTACTTC. The chain uses TRBV5-1 and TRBJ2-5; 9 nucleotides match TRBD1. Unmatched junction bases numbered 5, after V lost 4 bases and J lost 4 bases. The CDR3 is made up of 14 amino acids. CDR1 and CDR2 (germline): SGHRS, YFSETQ.

The chain uses TRBV15 and TRBJ2-5, with D unclear. There are 14 residues in the CDR3. Germline CDR1 LNHNV, CDR2 YYDKDF (reference sequence). The V end was cut by 3 bases, the J end by 3 bases, with 11 bases between. CDR3 DNA sequence: TGTGCCACCAGCAGGTTCGCAGGAAAAGAGACCCAGTACTTC. Its protein product is CATSRFAGKETQYF. Variable domain in full (rest from reference TRBV15 and TRBJ2-5): DAMVIQNPRYQVTQFGKPVTLSCSQTLNHNVMYWYQQKSSQAPKLLFHYYDKDFNNEADTPDNFQSRRPNTSFCFLDIRSPGLGDTAMYLCATSRFAGKETQYFGPGTRLLVL.

The rearrangement links TRBV19 to TRBJ2-1; D is perhaps TRBD2 (6 bases). Germline CDR1 reads LNHDA; CDR2 reads SQIVND (reference sequence). The CDR3 is 15 amino acids. V was shortened by 6 bases and J by 5 bases, with 17 bases between the two germline ends. The CDR3 nucleotides are TGTGCCAGTAGCTGGTCTGCGGGGCTTAACAATGAGCAGTTCTTC. This gives the protein CASSWSAGLNNEQFF.

The V gene is TRBV10-1, the J gene TRBJ2-1, with 9 bases identical to TRBD2. The CDR3 is made up of 15 amino acids. Germline assignment: CDR1 WNHNN and CDR2 SYGVQD (reference sequence). J was trimmed by 5 bases and V by 4 bases; bases with no gene match: 6. CDR3 coding DNA: TGCGCCAGCAGTGCGTCGGCTAGCGGGGACAATGAGCAGTTCTTC. Translation gives CASSASASGDNEQFF.

The V and J genes are TRBV29-1 and TRBJ1-4; 9 bases map to TRBD1. Germline trimming cut 6 bases from V and 8 bases from J; bases unmatched to any gene: 7. The CDR3 extends over 13 amino acids. Per germline, CDR1 SQVTM and CDR2 ANQGSEA. CDR3 amino acids: CSVTGGPWEKLFF. CDR3 coding DNA: TGCAGCGTAACAGGGGGCCCTTGGGAAAAACTGTTTTTT.

The chain has TRBV5-5 and TRBJ1-1; the D is unclear. With 0 bases removed from V and 0 bases from J, the gap between germline ends came to 9 bases. The CDR3 totals 15 residues. Germline V gene sequence: CDR1 SGHKS, CDR2 YYEKEE (reference sequence). The CDR3 reads CASSLARNLNTEAFF. CDR3 coding DNA: TGTGCCAGCAGCTTGGCGAGAAACTTGAACACTGAAGCTTTCTTT. The whole variable domain, remainder taken from reference TRBV5-5 and TRBJ1-1, is DAGVTQSPTHLIKTRGQQVTLRCSPISGHKSVSWYQQVLGQGPQFIFQYYEKEERGRGNFPDRFSARQFPNYSSELNVNALLLGDSALYLCASSLARNLNTEAFFGQGTRLTVV.

This rearrangement joins TRBV6-2 or TRBV6-3 to TRBJ2-3, with a possible D match to TRBD1 (6 bases). The V gene's germline CDR1 is MNHEY and CDR2 SVGEGT. This CDR3 region has 16 residues. V was cut by 2 bases and J by 2 bases, with 14 bases left in between. The CDR3 protein is CASSYRGNPFTDTQYF. Written as DNA, the CDR3 is TGTGCCAGCAGTTACAGGGGGAACCCCTTCACAGATACGCAGTATTTT.

V gene TRBV2 combines with J gene TRBJ1-5, with D possibly matching TRBD1 (6 bases). The length of the CDR3 is 15 residues. V lost 6 bases and J 5 bases, leaving 17 bases between the germline ends. The germline gives CDR1 SNHLY, CDR2 FYNNEI. In DNA, the CDR3 is TGTGCCAGCAGGATGGGGGGGCCCCGCTATCAGCCCCAGCATTTT. Translating gives CASRMGGPRYQPQHF.

J is TRBJ2-1 and V is TRBV14, with D possibly TRBD1 on 5 matching bases. Trimming cost V 1 base and J 8 bases, with 18 bases left between them. CDR1 and CDR2 (germline): SGHDN, FVKESK. This CDR3 comprises 16 residues. The CDR3 region has the DNA TGTGCCAGCAGCCAAGTTCCGGGCTGGGGCTCCGATGAGCAGTTCTTC. This encodes CASSQVPGWGSDEQFF.

This clone was seen only a few times. The chain employs TRBV30 and TRBJ2-1; 7 bases are a match to TRBD1. The CDR3 contains 16 residues. Germline assignment: CDR1 GTSNPN and CDR2 SVGIG (reference sequence). The V and J ends lost 0 bases and 6 bases, in that order; junction bases with no gene match: 11. The CDR3 bases are TGTGCCTGGAGTGTTCTCAGGGGGTTAAGGGCCAATGAGCAGTTCTTC. This encodes CAWSVLRGLRANEQFF.

The chain combines TRBV7-3 with TRBJ2-1; a possible D gene is TRBD1 (5 bases). Germline V gene sequence: CDR1 SGHTA, CDR2 FQGTGA. CDR3 length: 14 amino acids. V lost 1 base and J lost 5, with 9 bases in between. In DNA form, the CDR3 reads TGTGCCAGCAGCTTAAGGGGCGACCACAATGAGCAGTTCTTC. This codes for CASSLRGDHNEQFF.

This rearrangement joins TRBV28 to TRBJ1-5; no clear D. The CDR3 spans 15 residues. Germline CDR1 is MDHEN and CDR2 is SYDVKM. V lost 5 bases, J lost 1 base, and 12 bases lay in between. The CDR3 here is CASSIGERSNQPQHF. The DNA of the CDR3 is TGTGCCAGCAGTATCGGAGAACGGAGCAATCAGCCCCAGCATTTT.

This rearrangement joins TRBV7-9 to TRBJ1-3; D is undetermined. The CDR3 loop spans 18 amino acids. From germline, CDR1 is SEHNR and CDR2 FQNEAQ (reference sequence). Trimming left V 5 bases short and J 0 bases short, with 20 bases between. CDR3 region: CASSPLAAGLLSGNTIYF. The CDR3 DNA is TGTGCCAGCAGCCCCCTTGCCGCAGGACTACTCTCTGGAAACACCATATATTTT.

This chain links TRBV11-2 with TRBJ2-7, with D possibly TRBD2 on 6 matching bases. Trimming stripped 1 base from V and 3 bases from J, with 13 bases between. The CDR3 sequence is 15 residues long. CDR1 and CDR2 from the germline V gene are SGHAT and FQNNGV. The CDR3 coding sequence is TGTGCCAGCAGCTTAGGTTCCCCGGACTACTACGAGCAGTACGTC. It translates to CASSLGSPDYYEQYV.